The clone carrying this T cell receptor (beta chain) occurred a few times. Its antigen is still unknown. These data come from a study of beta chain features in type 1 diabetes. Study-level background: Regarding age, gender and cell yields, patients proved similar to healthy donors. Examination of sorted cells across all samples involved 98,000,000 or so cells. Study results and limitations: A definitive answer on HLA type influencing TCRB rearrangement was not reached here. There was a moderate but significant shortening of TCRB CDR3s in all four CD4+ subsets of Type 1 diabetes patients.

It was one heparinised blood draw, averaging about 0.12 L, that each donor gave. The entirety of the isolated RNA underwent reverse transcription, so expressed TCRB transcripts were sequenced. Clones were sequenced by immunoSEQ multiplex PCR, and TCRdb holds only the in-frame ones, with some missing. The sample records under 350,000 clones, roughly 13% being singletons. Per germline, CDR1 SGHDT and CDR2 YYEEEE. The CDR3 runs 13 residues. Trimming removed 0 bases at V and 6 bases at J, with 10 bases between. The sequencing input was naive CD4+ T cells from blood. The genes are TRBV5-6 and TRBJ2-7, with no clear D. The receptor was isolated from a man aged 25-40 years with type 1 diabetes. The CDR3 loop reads CASSLVEGGEQYF. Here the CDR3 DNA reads TGTGCCAGCAGCTTGGTTGAAGGCGGCGAGCAGTACTTC.